These 30 T cell receptor beta chains were all obtained from the same sample, sequenced in a study of blood T cell repertoires in COVID-19. Sequencing was performed with immunoSEQ multiplex PCR; in TCRdb, only in-frame clones are kept and a portion is missing. The sample holds over 75,000 clones, 83% seen once. Material for sequencing was peripheral blood. Receptors were obtained from a human donor in a cohort sampled during active COVID-19.

This chain connects TRBV19 to TRBJ2-5; 10 bases fit TRBD2. Per the germline V gene, CDR1 is LNHDA and CDR2 is SQIVND (reference sequence). V dropped 5 bases and J dropped 5; count of bases not matched to a gene: 14. The CDR3 runs 17 residues. CDR3 loop: CASSARGAGGPQETQYF. The CDR3 nucleotides are TGTGCCAGTAGTGCCCGTGGAGCGGGAGGGCCCCAGGAGACCCAGTACTTC.

The J gene is TRBJ2-5, the V gene TRBV2; the D gene is possibly TRBD1 (6 bases). V was cut by 3 bases and J by 4 bases, with 6 bases left in between. Per the germline V gene, CDR1 is SNHLY and CDR2 is FYNNEI. The CDR3 has 12 amino acids. The CDR3 spells CASSEDRETQYF. CDR3 nucleotide sequence: TGTGCCAGCAGTGAGGACAGAGAGACCCAGTACTTC.

The chain carries TRBV7-2 and TRBJ1-2; D unresolved. Per germline, CDR1 SGHTA and CDR2 FQGNSA. The V gene lost 1 base and the J gene lost 4 bases, with 7 bases spanning the gap. This CDR3 has 13 residues. The CDR3 DNA reads as TGTGCCAGCAGCTTAGTGTACGGCTATGGCTACACCTTC. This gives the protein CASSLVYGYGYTF.

The chain employs TRBV6-6 and TRBJ2-7; D remains ambiguous. The germline V and J ends were trimmed by 0 bases and 4 bases, with 16 bases remaining between them. CDR1 is MNHNY, CDR2 SVGAGI, per germline (reference sequence). The CDR3 consists of 16 residues. CDR3 loop: CASSYSGRQPDYEQYF. Here the CDR3 DNA reads TGTGCCAGCAGTTACTCAGGCAGGCAGCCTGATTACGAGCAGTACTTC.

The J gene is TRBJ1-1, the V gene TRBV5-1; TRBD1 matches 7 bases. The CDR3 extends over 17 amino acids. Germline V gives CDR1 SGHRS, CDR2 YFSETQ. Trimming took 1 base from V and 1 from J; bases not matched to a gene: 10. CDR3: CASSLTGDRHANTEAFF. CDR3 nucleotides: TGCGCCAGCAGCTTGACAGGGGATAGACATGCGAACACTGAAGCTTTCTTT. The variable domain in full, completed from reference TRBV5-1 and TRBJ1-1, reads KAGVTQTPRYLIKTRGQQVTLSCSPISGHRSVSWYQQTPGQGLQFLFEYFSETQRNKGNFPGRFSGRQFSNSRSEMNVSTLELGDSALYLCASSLTGDRHANTEAFFGQGTRLTVV.

This clone was counted once. This chain connects TRBV10-3 to TRBJ1-1; TRBD1 matches at 7 bases. This CDR3 contains 15 residues. Germline lookup yields CDR1 ENHRY and CDR2 SYGVKD. V gave up 5 bases and J gave up 1 base; unmatched junction bases: 7. The CDR3 loop reads CAISLAGTANTEAFF. The CDR3 DNA reads TGTGCCATCAGTCTAGCCGGGACAGCGAACACTGAAGCTTTCTTT.

The CDR3 spells CASLTGRTDKFNTIYF. The CDR3 region has the DNA TGTGCCAGTTTGACCGGTCGGACGGACAAATTCAACACCATATATTTT. The chain links TRBV28 to TRBJ1-3; a weak D match, TRBD1 (5 bases). CDR3 length: 16 residues. Germline lookup yields CDR1 MDHEN and CDR2 SYDVKM. Trimming stripped 9 bases from V and 7 bases from J, with 25 bases between.

The gene calls are TRBV6-5 and TRBJ1-1; the D gene is possibly TRBD1 (6 bases). The CDR3 length is 14 residues. Germline CDR1 reads MNHEY; CDR2 reads SVGAGI. Trimming removed 2 bases at V and 5 bases at J, with 12 bases between. The CDR3 sequence is CASSYQQGQTEAFF. CDR3 DNA: TGTGCCAGCAGTTACCAACAGGGTCAGACTGAAGCTTTCTTT.

The chain couples TRBV6-2 or TRBV6-3 to TRBJ1-4, with TRBD1 as a possible D gene (6 bases). Germline CDR1 and CDR2: MNHEY and SVGEGT. V lost 6 bases and J 3 bases, leaving 11 bases between the germline ends. The CDR3 covers 14 residues. CDR3 sequence (DNA): TGTGCCAGCAGCCGACAGGACTCTAATGAAAAACTGTTTTTT. It specifies CASSRQDSNEKLFF.

V gene TRBV7-2 combines with J gene TRBJ2-4; 7 positions agree with TRBD1. Trimming at V came to 5 bases and at J to 8 bases, leaving 12 bases not matched to a gene. The CDR3 totals 15 residues. Germline CDR1 is SGHTA and CDR2 is FQGNSA. CDR3 loop: CASSARTGGIDIQYF. DNA for the CDR3: TGTGCCAGCAGCGCCCGGACAGGCGGCATCGACATTCAGTACTTC.

The J gene is TRBJ1-1, the V gene TRBV10-3; perhaps TRBD1 as D (6 bases). The CDR3 consists of 15 residues. The V and J ends lost 4 bases and 1 base respectively, with 13 bases between them. The germline CDR1 and CDR2 sequences are ENHRY and SYGVKD. The DNA of the CDR3 is TGTGCCATCAGTGGGGGGCGAGGTGGGAACACTGAAGCTTTCTTT. Protein: CAISGGRGGNTEAFF.

CDR3 residues: CASSPPGQRLNSPLHF. CDR3 nucleotide sequence: TGTGCCAGCAGCCCGCCGGGACAGCGCCTGAATTCACCCCTCCACTTT. This chain joins TRBV5-4 and TRBJ1-6, with 7 bases fitting TRBD1. V lost 4 bases to trimming and J lost 7 bases; unmatched junction nucleotides: 11. The germline V gene has CDR1 SGHNT and CDR2 YYREEE (reference sequence). CDR3 length: 16 amino acids.

In this sample, this clone turned up a few times. The chain is built from TRBV10-2 and TRBJ1-1; TRBD1 matches 8 bases. CDR3 length: 16 residues. The germline gives CDR1 WSHSY, CDR2 SAAADI. Trimming at V came to 3 bases and at J to 5 bases, leaving 11 bases not matched to a gene. Written as DNA, the CDR3 is TGCGCCAGCAGTGATCAGGGGGCGCGAGGTAGAACTGAAGCTTTCTTT. Protein sequence: CASSDQGARGRTEAFF.

The rearrangement joins TRBV5-6 to TRBJ1-3; 7 bases agree with TRBD1. CDR3 length equals 14 residues. CDR1 is SGHDT, CDR2 YYEEEE, per germline. In nucleotides, the CDR3 is TGTGCAACCCTCCACAGGGGTTCTGGAAACACCATATATTTT. As protein: CATLHRGSGNTIYF.

The V call is TRBV10-3, the J call TRBJ2-3; D remains ambiguous. Per the germline V gene, CDR1 is ENHRY and CDR2 is SYGVKD. V gave up 3 bases and J gave up 0 bases, with 13 bases separating them. The CDR3 covers 16 residues. DNA for the CDR3: TGTGCCATCAGTGAATTTCTCGCGCCTAGCACAGATACGCAGTATTTT. This codes for CAISEFLAPSTDTQYF.

The V call is TRBV6-5, the J call TRBJ1-1; D possibly corresponds to TRBD1 (6 bases). V lost 8 bases to trimming and J lost 11 bases, with 18 bases between them. CDR1 MNHEY and CDR2 SVGAGI come from the germline V gene. This CDR3 contains 12 residues. CDR3 protein: CASGQGSGSAFF. The CDR3 region has the DNA TGTGCCAGCGGGCAGGGGTCGGGGTCGGCTTTCTTT.

V usage is TRBV7-3 and J usage is TRBJ2-1; 7 bases fit TRBD2. CDR3 length: 15 residues. CDR1 is SGHTA, CDR2 FQGTGA, per germline. Trimming at V came to 1 base and at J to 8 bases, leaving 8 bases not matched to a gene. The CDR3 region is CASSLSGGVWDEQFF. CDR3 nucleotide sequence: TGTGCCAGCAGCTTAAGCGGGGGAGTATGGGATGAGCAGTTCTTC.

The rearrangement links TRBV5-8 to TRBJ1-4; tentatively, D is TRBD1 (5 bases). Trimming took 0 bases from V and 8 from J, leaving 17 bases between them. There are 16 residues in the CDR3. CDR1 and CDR2 from the germline V gene are SGHTS and YDEGEE. The CDR3 nucleotides are TGTGCCAGCAGCTTGGCTACAGGCGCTAAGGGAGAAAAACTGTTTTTT. Protein product: CASSLATGAKGEKLFF.

V usage is TRBV5-1 and J usage is TRBJ1-5; D perhaps matches TRBD1 (6 bases). The CDR3 totals 13 residues. Trimming took 0 bases from V and 5 from J, leaving 6 bases between them. Germline CDR1 reads SGHRS; CDR2 reads YFSETQ. CDR3 nucleotides: TGCGCCAGCAGCTTGGACAGGGATCAGCCCCAGCATTTT. Translation: CASSLDRDQPQHF.

The V and J genes are TRBV5-4 and TRBJ1-1; the match to TRBD1 covers 7 bases. V dropped 0 bases and J dropped 5; count of bases not matched to a gene: 16. The CDR3 is 18 residues long. The V gene's germline CDR1 is SGHNT and CDR2 YYREEE (reference sequence). CDR3: CASSLVRGQPHSGTEAFF. The CDR3 nucleotides are TGTGCCAGCAGCTTGGTAAGGGGACAGCCCCATTCTGGGACTGAAGCTTTCTTT.

The chain joins TRBV2 to TRBJ1-3, with unresolved D. CDR3 length equals 15 residues. Germline-derived CDR1 and CDR2 are SNHLY and FYNNEI. With 3 bases removed from V and 10 bases from J, the gap between germline ends came to 19 bases. CDR3 sequence (DNA): TGTGCCAGCAGTGAGCGGGTAGGGTCGGAAACGACCATATATTTT. Amino acid sequence: CASSERVGSETTIYF.

This clone appeared once. The chain carries TRBV18 and TRBJ2-7; D may be TRBD1 (6 bases). The CDR3 is 14 residues long. V lost 2 bases and J lost 7, with 15 bases in between. The V gene's germline CDR1 is KGHSH and CDR2 LQKENI. The CDR3 DNA is TGTGCCAGCTCACCAGCTTTGGGGGCTGAAGAGCAGTACTTC. Amino acid sequence: CASSPALGAEEQYF. The entire variable domain, with the rest obtained from reference TRBV18 and TRBJ2-7, is as follows: NAGVMQNPRHLVRRRGQEARLRCSPMKGHSHVYWYRQLPEEGLKFMVYLQKENIIDESGMPKERFSAEFPKEGPSILRIQQVVRGDSAAYFCASSPALGAEEQYFGPGTRLTVT.

V is TRBV5-1 and J is TRBJ2-2; D gene uncertain. CDR3 length: 14 residues. V dropped 4 bases and J dropped 8 bases, with 15 bases sitting between them. From germline, CDR1 is SGHRS and CDR2 YFSETQ. The CDR3 reads CASSPTSETGELFF. For the CDR3, the DNA is TGCGCCAGCAGCCCGACATCAGAGACAGGGGAGCTGTTTTTT.

The chain employs TRBV7-9 and TRBJ1-1; D possibly corresponds to TRBD1 (6 bases). Germline values: CDR1 SEHNR, CDR2 FQNEAQ (reference sequence). The CDR3 loop spans 14 amino acids. The ends were cut back, 4 bases at V and 1 base at J, with 10 bases in the middle. DNA of the CDR3: TGTGCCAGCAGCTATATGACAGGGAACACTGAAGCTTTCTTT. Amino acid sequence: CASSYMTGNTEAFF.

The chain has TRBV7-9 and TRBJ1-1; D gene unclear. Germline V gene lookup returns CDR1 SEHNR and CDR2 FQNEAQ (reference sequence). The CDR3 is 14 residues long. The V end lost 5 bases, the J end lost 1 base, and 11 bases lay between the germline ends. The CDR3 DNA is TGTGCCAGCAGCCCGGCGGTGGGGAACACTGAAGCTTTCTTT. It translates to CASSPAVGNTEAFF.

This clone was picked up one time. This chain connects TRBV6-6 to TRBJ1-2; no definite D call. With 4 bases removed from V and 4 bases from J, the gap between germline ends came to 7 bases. This CDR3 region has 12 residues. Germline V gene data show CDR1 as MNHNY and CDR2 as SVGAGI (reference sequence). The CDR3 loop reads CASSSGRYGYTF. For the CDR3, the DNA is TGTGCCAGCAGTTCCGGTCGCTATGGCTACACCTTC.

J is TRBJ2-4 and V is TRBV19, with 11 bases that match TRBD2. The CDR3 is 17 amino acids. Germline assignment: CDR1 LNHDA and CDR2 SQIVND (reference sequence). Losses at the gene ends were 6 bases for V and 0 bases for J; bases not matched to a gene: 7. CDR3 nucleotides: TGTGCCAGTAGAGGGACTAGCGGACGACTAGCCAAAAACATTCAGTACTTC. Translated: CASRGTSGRLAKNIQYF.

The rearrangement links TRBV7-2 to TRBJ2-5; the match to TRBD2 covers 8 bases. This CDR3 contains 15 residues. With 5 bases clipped from V and 5 bases from J, the junction kept 10 bases outside the gene matches. Germline V CDR1 and CDR2: SGHTA, FQGNSA. The CDR3 nucleotides read TGTGCCAGCAGCACGGAAGCGGGAGAGGCGGAGACCCAGTACTTC. This codes for CASSTEAGEAETQYF.

The chain carries TRBV30 and TRBJ1-5; TRBD1 matches 12 bases. The CDR3 consists of 16 residues. V gave up 0 bases and J gave up 5 bases; unmatched junction bases: 5. Germline assignment: CDR1 GTSNPN and CDR2 SVGIG (reference sequence). In DNA form, the CDR3 reads TGTGCCTGGAGTGTATTGGGGACAGGGGGCCATCAGCCCCAGCATTTT. Translated, it gives CAWSVLGTGGHQPQHF.

This clone is large by share. The V gene is TRBV12-2, the J gene TRBJ2-3; the D segment call TRBD2 is taken from the table without a DNA check. TRBV12-2 has pseudogene status. CDR3 length: 15 residues. The DNA of the CDR3 is TGTGCAAGTCGCTCGATAGCGGCCGGCACAGATACGCAGTATTTT. This translates into CASRSIAAGTDTQYF.